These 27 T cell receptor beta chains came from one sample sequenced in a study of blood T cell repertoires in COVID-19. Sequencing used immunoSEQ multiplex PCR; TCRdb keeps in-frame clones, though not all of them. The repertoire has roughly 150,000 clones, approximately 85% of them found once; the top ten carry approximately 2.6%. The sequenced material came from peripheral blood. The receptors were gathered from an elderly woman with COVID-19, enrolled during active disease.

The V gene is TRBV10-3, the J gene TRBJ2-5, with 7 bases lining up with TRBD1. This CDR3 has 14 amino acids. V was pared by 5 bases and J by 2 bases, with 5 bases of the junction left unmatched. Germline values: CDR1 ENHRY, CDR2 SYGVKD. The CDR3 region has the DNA TGTGCCATCAGTATTGGGACAGATCAAGAGACCCAGTACTTC. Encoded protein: CAISIGTDQETQYF.

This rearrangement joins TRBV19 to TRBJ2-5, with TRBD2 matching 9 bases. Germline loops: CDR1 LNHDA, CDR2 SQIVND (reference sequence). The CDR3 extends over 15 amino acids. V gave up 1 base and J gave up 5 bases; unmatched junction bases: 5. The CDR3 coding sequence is TGTGCCAGTAGTATAGTGGCTAGCGGGGTCGAGACCCAGTACTTC. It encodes CASSIVASGVETQYF.

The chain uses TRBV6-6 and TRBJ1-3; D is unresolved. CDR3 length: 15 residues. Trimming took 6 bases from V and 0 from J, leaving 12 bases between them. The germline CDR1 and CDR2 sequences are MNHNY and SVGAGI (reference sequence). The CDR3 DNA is TGTGCCAGCAGCTCCAAAACTAACTCTGGAAACACCATATATTTT. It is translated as CASSSKTNSGNTIYF.

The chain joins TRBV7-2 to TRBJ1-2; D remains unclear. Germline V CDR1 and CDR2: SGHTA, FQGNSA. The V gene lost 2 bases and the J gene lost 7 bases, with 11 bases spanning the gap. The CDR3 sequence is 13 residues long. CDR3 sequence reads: CASSLPPRAGYTF. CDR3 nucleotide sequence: TGTGCCAGCAGCTTACCCCCACGAGCTGGCTACACCTTC.

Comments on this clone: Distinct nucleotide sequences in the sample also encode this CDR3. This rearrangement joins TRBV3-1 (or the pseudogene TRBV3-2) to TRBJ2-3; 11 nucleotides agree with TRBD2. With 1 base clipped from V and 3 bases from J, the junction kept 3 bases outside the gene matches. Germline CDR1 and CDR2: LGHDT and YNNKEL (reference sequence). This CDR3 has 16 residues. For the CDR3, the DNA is TGTGCCAGCAGCCAAGGGCTAGCGGGGGGAACAGATACGCAGTATTTT. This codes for CASSQGLAGGTDTQYF.

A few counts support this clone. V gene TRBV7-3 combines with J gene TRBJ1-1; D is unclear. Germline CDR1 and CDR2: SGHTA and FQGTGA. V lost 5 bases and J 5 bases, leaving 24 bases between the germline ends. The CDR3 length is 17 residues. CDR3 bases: TGTGCCAGCAGCCCCGTGGACCTCGGCGGAGGCAAAACTGAAGCTTTCTTT. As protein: CASSPVDLGGGKTEAFF. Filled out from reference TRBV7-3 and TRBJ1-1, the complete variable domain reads GAGVSQTPSNKVTEKGKYVELRCDPISGHTALYWYRQSLGQGPEFLIYFQGTGAADDSGLPNDRFFAVRPEGSVSTLKIQRTERGDSAVYLCASSPVDLGGGKTEAFFGQGTRLTVV.

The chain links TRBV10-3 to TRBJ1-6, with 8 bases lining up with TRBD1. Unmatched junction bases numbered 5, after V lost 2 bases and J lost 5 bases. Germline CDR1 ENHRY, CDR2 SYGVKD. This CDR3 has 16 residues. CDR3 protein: CAISERQGADNSPLHF. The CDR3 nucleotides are TGTGCCATCAGTGAGCGGCAGGGGGCGGATAATTCACCCCTCCACTTT.

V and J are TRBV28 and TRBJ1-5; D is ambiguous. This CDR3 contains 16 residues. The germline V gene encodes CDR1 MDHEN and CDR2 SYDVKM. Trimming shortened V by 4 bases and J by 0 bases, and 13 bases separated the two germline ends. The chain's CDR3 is CASSSAGRYSNQPQHF. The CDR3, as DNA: TGTGCCAGCAGTTCCGCCGGCAGGTATAGCAATCAGCCCCAGCATTTT.

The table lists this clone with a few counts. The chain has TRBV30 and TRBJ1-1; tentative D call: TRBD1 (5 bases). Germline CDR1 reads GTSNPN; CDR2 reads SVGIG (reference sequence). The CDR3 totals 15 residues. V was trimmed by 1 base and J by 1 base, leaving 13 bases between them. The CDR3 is CAWSAGGAANTEAFF. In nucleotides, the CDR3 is TGTGCCTGGAGTGCCGGCGGGGCCGCGAACACTGAAGCTTTCTTT.

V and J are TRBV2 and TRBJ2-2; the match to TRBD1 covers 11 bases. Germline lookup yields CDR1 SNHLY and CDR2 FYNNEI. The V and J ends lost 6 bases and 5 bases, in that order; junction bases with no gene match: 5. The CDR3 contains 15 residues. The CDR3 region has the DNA TGTGCCAGCAGAAGGACAGGGGGCAATACCGGGGAGCTGTTTTTT. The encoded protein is CASRRTGGNTGELFF.

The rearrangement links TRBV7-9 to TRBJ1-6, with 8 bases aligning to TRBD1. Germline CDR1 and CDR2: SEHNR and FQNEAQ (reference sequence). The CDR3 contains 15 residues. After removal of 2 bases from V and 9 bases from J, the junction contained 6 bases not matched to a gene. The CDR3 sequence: CASSLLQGEASPLHF. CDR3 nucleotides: TGTGCCAGCAGCTTACTACAGGGGGAAGCTTCACCCCTCCACTTT.

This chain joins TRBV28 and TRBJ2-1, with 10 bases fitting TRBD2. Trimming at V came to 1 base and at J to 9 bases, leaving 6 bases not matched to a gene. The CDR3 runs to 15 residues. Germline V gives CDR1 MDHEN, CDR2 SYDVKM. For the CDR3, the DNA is TGTGCCAGCAGTTTATTGTCTAGCGGGAGTCGTGAGCAGTTCTTC. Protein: CASSLLSSGSREQFF.

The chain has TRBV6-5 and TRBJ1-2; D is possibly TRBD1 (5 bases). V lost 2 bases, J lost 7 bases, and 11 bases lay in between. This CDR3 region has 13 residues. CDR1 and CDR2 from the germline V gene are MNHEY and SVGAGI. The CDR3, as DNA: TGTGCCAGCAGTTACAGCCAGGGAGGTGGCTACACCTTC. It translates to CASSYSQGGGYTF.

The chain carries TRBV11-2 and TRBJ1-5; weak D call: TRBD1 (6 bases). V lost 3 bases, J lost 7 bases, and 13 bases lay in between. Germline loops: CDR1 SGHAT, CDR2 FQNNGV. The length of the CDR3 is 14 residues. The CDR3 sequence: CASSLLSGGQPQHF. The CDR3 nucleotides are TGTGCCAGCAGCTTGCTTAGCGGGGGCCAGCCCCAGCATTTT.

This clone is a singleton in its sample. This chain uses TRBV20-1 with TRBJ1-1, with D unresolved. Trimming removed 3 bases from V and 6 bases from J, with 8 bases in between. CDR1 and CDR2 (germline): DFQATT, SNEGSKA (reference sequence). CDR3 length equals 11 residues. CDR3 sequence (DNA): TGCAGTGCTAGTGGTGAGGCTGAAGCTTTCTTT. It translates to CSASGEAEAFF.

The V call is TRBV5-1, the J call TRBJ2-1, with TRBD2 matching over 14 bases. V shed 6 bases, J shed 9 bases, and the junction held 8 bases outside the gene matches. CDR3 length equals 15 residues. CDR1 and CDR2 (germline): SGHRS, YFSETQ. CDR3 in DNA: TGCGCCAGCACCACCGGGACTAGCGGGAGTGGTGAGCAGTTCTTC. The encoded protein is CASTTGTSGSGEQFF.

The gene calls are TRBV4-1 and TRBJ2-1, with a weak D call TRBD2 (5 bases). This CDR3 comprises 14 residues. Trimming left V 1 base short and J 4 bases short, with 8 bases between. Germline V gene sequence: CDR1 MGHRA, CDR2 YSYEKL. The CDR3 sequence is CASSQGEFYNEQFF. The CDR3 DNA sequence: TGCGCCAGCAGCCAAGGGGAGTTTTACAATGAGCAGTTCTTC.

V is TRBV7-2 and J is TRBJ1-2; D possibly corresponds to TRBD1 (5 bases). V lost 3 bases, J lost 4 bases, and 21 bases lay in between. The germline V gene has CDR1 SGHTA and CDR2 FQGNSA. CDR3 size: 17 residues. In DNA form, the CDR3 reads TGTGCCAGCAGCTTCCCCCAACCGGGGGTCGGAGCCTATGGCTACACCTTC. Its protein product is CASSFPQPGVGAYGYTF. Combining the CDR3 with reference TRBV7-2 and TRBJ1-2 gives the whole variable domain GAGVSQSPSNKVTEKGKDVELRCDPISGHTALYWYRQSLGQGLEFLIYFQGNSAPDKSGLPSDRFSAERTGGSVSTLTIQRTQQEDSAVYLCASSFPQPGVGAYGYTFGSGTRLTVV.

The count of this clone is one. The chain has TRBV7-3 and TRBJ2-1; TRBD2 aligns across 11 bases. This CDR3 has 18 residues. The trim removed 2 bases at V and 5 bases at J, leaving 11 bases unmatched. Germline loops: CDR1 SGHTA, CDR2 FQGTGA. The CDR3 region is CASSLAPSGRPTNNEQFF. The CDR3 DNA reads TGTGCCAGCAGCTTAGCGCCTAGCGGGAGGCCAACCAACAATGAGCAGTTCTTC.

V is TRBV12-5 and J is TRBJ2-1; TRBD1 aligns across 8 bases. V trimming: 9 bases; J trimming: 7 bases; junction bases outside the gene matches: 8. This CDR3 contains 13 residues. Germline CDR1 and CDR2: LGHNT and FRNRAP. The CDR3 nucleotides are TGTGCTAGCCCGACAGGGGATGGGAATGAGCAGTTCTTC. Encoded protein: CASPTGDGNEQFF.

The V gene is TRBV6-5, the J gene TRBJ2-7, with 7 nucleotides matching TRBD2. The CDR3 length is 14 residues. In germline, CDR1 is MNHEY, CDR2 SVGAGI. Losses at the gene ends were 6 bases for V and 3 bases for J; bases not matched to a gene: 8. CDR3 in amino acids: CASSRRLANYEQYF. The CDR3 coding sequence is TGTGCCAGCAGCCGAAGACTAGCCAACTACGAGCAGTACTTC.

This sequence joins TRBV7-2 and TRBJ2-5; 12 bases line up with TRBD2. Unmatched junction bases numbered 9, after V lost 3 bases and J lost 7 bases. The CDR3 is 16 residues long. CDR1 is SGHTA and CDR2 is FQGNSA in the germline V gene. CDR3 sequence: CASSFGLAGPLATQYF. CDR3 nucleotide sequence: TGTGCCAGCAGCTTCGGACTAGCGGGGCCCCTCGCGACCCAGTACTTC.

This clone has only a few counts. The CDR3 sequence: CAIRGGTQETQYF. CDR3 DNA: TGTGCTATAAGGGGGGGTACCCAAGAGACCCAGTACTTC. The chain has TRBV12-3 or TRBV12-4 and TRBJ2-5, with a tentative D call TRBD2 (7 bases). The CDR3 is 13 residues long.

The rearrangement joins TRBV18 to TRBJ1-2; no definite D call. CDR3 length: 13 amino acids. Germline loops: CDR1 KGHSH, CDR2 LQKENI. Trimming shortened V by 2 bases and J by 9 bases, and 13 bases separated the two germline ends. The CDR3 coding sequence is TGTGCCAGCTCACCAAACTGGGCTCGGAGCTACACCTTC. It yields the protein CASSPNWARSYTF.

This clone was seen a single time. The CDR3 is CASSRGTSGIYSYEQYF. The CDR3 region has the DNA TGTGCCAGCTCACGGGGGACTAGCGGCATCTACTCCTACGAGCAGTACTTC. The rearrangement links TRBV18 to TRBJ2-7; 11 nucleotides agree with TRBD2. There are 17 residues in the CDR3. The V gene end was trimmed by 4 bases and the J gene end by 0 bases; junction bases not matched to a gene: 8. Germline CDR1 is KGHSH and CDR2 is LQKENI.

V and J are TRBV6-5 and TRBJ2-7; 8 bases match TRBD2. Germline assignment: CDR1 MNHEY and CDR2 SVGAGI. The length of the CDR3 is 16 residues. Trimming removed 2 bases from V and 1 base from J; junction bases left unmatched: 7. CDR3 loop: CASSYRGSGVSYEQYF. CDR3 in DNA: TGTGCCAGCAGTTACAGGGGTAGCGGGGTATCCTACGAGCAGTACTTC.

CDR3 nucleotide sequence: TGCGCCAGCAGCCAGGTACCCGGGAGCACTGAAGCTTTCTTT. This encodes CASSQVPGSTEAFF. The chain links TRBV5-1 to TRBJ1-1; no clear D. V gave up 4 bases and J gave up 4 bases, with 14 bases separating them. The CDR3 length is 14 residues. In germline, CDR1 is SGHRS, CDR2 YFSETQ.